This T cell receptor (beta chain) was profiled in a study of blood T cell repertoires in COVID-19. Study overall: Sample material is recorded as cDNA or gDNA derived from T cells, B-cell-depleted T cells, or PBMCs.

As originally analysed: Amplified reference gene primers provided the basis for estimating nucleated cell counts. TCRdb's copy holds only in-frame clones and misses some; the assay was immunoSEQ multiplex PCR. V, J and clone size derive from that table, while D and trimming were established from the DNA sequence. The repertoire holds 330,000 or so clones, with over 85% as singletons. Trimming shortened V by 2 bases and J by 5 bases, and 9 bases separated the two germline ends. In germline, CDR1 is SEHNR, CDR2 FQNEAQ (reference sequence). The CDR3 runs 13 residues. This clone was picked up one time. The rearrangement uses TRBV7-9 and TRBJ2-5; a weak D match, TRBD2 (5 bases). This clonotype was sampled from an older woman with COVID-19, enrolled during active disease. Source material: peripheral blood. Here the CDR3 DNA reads TGTGCCAGCAGCTTAAGAGGGCTCGAGACCCAGTACTTC. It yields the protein CASSLRGLETQYF.